This entry lists 27 T cell receptor beta chains sequenced from one sample in a study of human T cells and chemical hapten exposure. TCRdb itself ran the RACE reads through MiXCR, one entry per CDR3 protein. The sample consists of more than 80,000 distinct CDR3 sequences, less than 14% of them appearing once. Time point reported: patch test 3, about 24 weeks after DPC sensitization. Treatment indicated: therapeutic diphenylcyclopropenone sensitization with weekly scalp DPC. The input for sequencing was whole blood, taken in connection with sensitization to the hapten diphenylcyclopropenone (DPC). These receptors all come from a woman aged 45-60 years with alopecia areata. Some clones in this sample may be carry-over from other donors' samples.

In its sample, this clonotype was seen many times. The gene calls are TRBV7-3 and TRBJ2-3; D assignment may be TRBD1 or TRBD2 (5 bases each). This CDR3 has 13 residues. Germline-derived CDR1 and CDR2 are SGHTA and FQGTGA. V lost 4 bases and J 6 bases, leaving 11 bases between the germline ends. The CDR3 coding sequence is TGTGCCAGCAGCTCGCCCGGGGACGATACGCAGTATTTT. As protein: CASSSPGDDTQYF. Looking up the rest from reference TRBV7-3 and TRBJ2-3 gives the full variable domain: GAGVSQTPSNKVTEKGKYVELRCDPISGHTALYWYRQSLGQGPEFLIYFQGTGAADDSGLPNDRFFAVRPEGSVSTLKIQRTERGDSAVYLCASSSPGDDTQYFGPGTRLTVL.

This clonotype was detected ten times or more. The chain uses TRBV12-3 or TRBV12-4 and TRBJ2-1; no clear D. This CDR3 contains 15 residues. Between the trimmed V and J ends, which lost 3 bases and 0 bases, there was a span of 9 bases. The CDR3 nucleotides are TGTGCCAGCAGTTTCCGCAGAAGCTCCTACAATGAGCAGTTCTTC. The encoded protein is CASSFRRSSYNEQFF.

Details on this clonotype: As the CDR3 is not closed by the conserved phenylalanine or tryptophan, this likely results from a read error. In DNA, the CDR3 is TGTGCCATCAGTGTGGACGTAAGATACGAGCAGTACTCC. Its protein is CAISVDVRYEQYS. The chain recombines TRBV10-3 with TRBJ2-7; D remains unclear. V lost 4 bases and J 4 bases, leaving 11 bases between the germline ends. The CDR3 sequence is 13 residues long. From germline, CDR1 is ENHRY and CDR2 SYGVKD.

The sample holds many counts of this clonotype. The chain combines TRBV5-6 with TRBJ2-1; tentatively, D is TRBD2 (6 bases). Trimming shortened V by 2 bases and J by 6 bases, and 15 bases separated the two germline ends. The germline CDR1 and CDR2 sequences are SGHDT and YYEEEE. This CDR3 contains 15 residues. The CDR3 reads CASSFAGSIFNEQFF. In nucleotides, the CDR3 is TGTGCCAGCAGCTTTGCCGGGAGTATTTTCAATGAGCAGTTCTTC.

Ten or more counts support this clonotype. The chain employs TRBV3-1 and TRBJ2-7, with 10 bases identical to TRBD2. Trimming took 4 bases from V and 6 from J; bases not matched to a gene: 9. Germline CDR1 reads LGHDT; CDR2 reads YNNKEL (reference sequence). This CDR3 has 15 residues. CDR3 sequence (DNA): TGTGCCAGCAGCCCCGAGCTAGCGGGAGTCTCCGAGCAGTACTTC. This sequence encodes CASSPELAGVSEQYF.

This clonotype came up a few times. The chain links TRBV7-3 to TRBJ2-1, with 8 bases fitting TRBD2. The CDR3 spans 15 residues. The V gene end was trimmed by 5 bases and the J gene end by 6 bases; junction bases not matched to a gene: 9. The germline gives CDR1 SGHTA, CDR2 FQGTGA. The CDR3 sequence is CASSRKSGSTNEQFF. In DNA, the CDR3 is TGTGCCAGCAGCCGAAAGAGCGGGAGTACCAATGAGCAGTTCTTC. The complete variable domain, with remaining parts taken from reference TRBV7-3 and TRBJ2-1, reads GAGVSQTPSNKVTEKGKYVELRCDPISGHTALYWYRQSLGQGPEFLIYFQGTGAADDSGLPNDRFFAVRPEGSVSTLKIQRTERGDSAVYLCASSRKSGSTNEQFFGPGTRLTVL.

This clonotype was seen at least ten times. The chain couples TRBV20-1 to TRBJ2-2; 9 nucleotides line up with TRBD1. The V gene's germline CDR1 is DFQATT and CDR2 SNEGSKA (reference sequence). CDR3 length: 15 residues. J lost 0 bases, V lost 3 bases, and 2 bases had no gene match. CDR3 DNA sequence: TGCAGTGCTAGTAGACAGGGGGCGAACACCGGGGAGCTGTTTTTT. It yields the protein CSASRQGANTGELFF.

Many counts were recorded for this clonotype. The chain joins TRBV19 to TRBJ2-2, with D perhaps matching TRBD1 (6 bases). This CDR3 comprises 16 residues. Trimming removed 3 bases at V and 1 base at J, with 12 bases between. Looked up from germline, CDR1 is LNHDA and CDR2 is SQIVND (reference sequence). CDR3 region: CASSMIETGNTGELFF. The CDR3 DNA sequence: TGTGCCAGTAGTATGATCGAGACAGGGAACACCGGGGAGCTGTTTTTT.

The V gene is TRBV9, the J gene TRBJ1-2; unclear D gene. Germline CDR1 and CDR2: SGDLS and YYNGEE. The V end was cut by 0 bases, the J end by 4 bases, with 13 bases between. The CDR3 is made up of 15 amino acids. The CDR3 region has the DNA TGTGCCAGCAGCGTAGGTGATGTTCGCGGCTATGGCTACACCTTC. This translates into CASSVGDVRGYGYTF.

There are a few counts of this clonotype. V usage is TRBV5-6 and J usage is TRBJ2-7, with D possibly matching TRBD1 (5 bases). V gave up 2 bases and J gave up 5 bases, with 17 bases separating them. CDR1 is SGHDT and CDR2 is YYEEEE in the germline V gene. The CDR3 spans 15 residues. The CDR3: CASSLSPVGHNEQYF. CDR3 nucleotide sequence: TGTGCCAGCAGCTTAAGCCCCGTTGGACATAACGAGCAGTACTTC.

This clonotype was observed many times. The chain combines TRBV5-5 with TRBJ2-1, with 7 bases matching TRBD2. Germline loops: CDR1 SGHKS, CDR2 YYEKEE (reference sequence). V gave up 2 bases and J gave up 0 bases; unmatched junction bases: 2. The CDR3 is made up of 15 amino acids. CDR3 sequence reads: CASSFGGSSYNEQFF. The CDR3 DNA is TGTGCCAGCAGCTTTGGCGGGAGCTCCTACAATGAGCAGTTCTTC.

This clonotype has more than one count but fewer than ten. V and J are TRBV7-6 and TRBJ2-2; D unresolved. Germline V gene data show CDR1 as SGHVS and CDR2 as FNYEAQ. V shed 5 bases and J shed 2 bases, with 12 bases lying between them. The CDR3 is 15 amino acids. The CDR3 sequence is CASSPRAVNTGELFF. The CDR3 region has the DNA TGTGCCAGCAGCCCAAGGGCGGTTAACACCGGGGAGCTGTTTTTT.

This clonotype was observed a few times. V usage is TRBV6-2 or TRBV6-3 and J usage is TRBJ2-5; 8 bases are a match to TRBD1. Germline loops: CDR1 MNHEY, CDR2 SVGEGT. This CDR3 is 15 amino acids long. The J segment lost 0 bases and the V segment lost 7 bases, leaving 7 bases of the junction unmatched. The CDR3 loop is CASTDRGSYQETQYF. The CDR3 DNA follows: TGTGCCAGCACCGACAGGGGATCCTACCAAGAGACCCAGTACTTC.

The chain combines TRBV4-2 with TRBJ2-5; D unclear. The V end was cut by 4 bases, the J end by 5 bases, with 11 bases between. The CDR3 extends over 13 amino acids. The V gene's germline CDR1 is LGHNA and CDR2 YNFKEQ. The CDR3 protein is CASSPVPPETQYF. In DNA form, the CDR3 reads TGTGCCAGCAGCCCCGTCCCGCCGGAGACCCAGTACTTC.

The DNA of the CDR3 is TGTGCCAGCAGTTACTCCTGGCAGGGAAACACTGAAGCTTTCTTT. Translating gives CASSYSWQGNTEAFF. This chain joins TRBV6-5 and TRBJ1-1, with D perhaps TRBD1 (5 bases). The V end was cut by 0 bases, the J end by 2 bases, with 10 bases between. Germline assignment: CDR1 MNHEY and CDR2 SVGAGI. The CDR3 totals 15 residues.

The chain couples TRBV5-6 to TRBJ1-1; D might be TRBD1 (6 bases). V was pared by 4 bases and J by 4 bases, with 11 bases between. The CDR3 is 13 residues long. CDR1 is SGHDT and CDR2 is YYEEEE in the germline V gene. The CDR3 nucleotides read TGTGCCAGCAGCAACCAGGGGTTCACTGAAGCTTTCTTT. Amino acids: CASSNQGFTEAFF.

This clonotype was observed a handful of times. As DNA, the CDR3 is TGTGCCAGCTCACAAACCGGGACAGGGGAAGAGACCCAGTACTTC. Translated, it gives CASSQTGTGEETQYF. The chain carries TRBV18 and TRBJ2-5; 10 positions match TRBD1. The V gene's germline CDR1 is KGHSH and CDR2 LQKENI. The CDR3 sequence is 15 residues long. V trimming: 4 bases; J trimming: 3 bases; junction bases outside the gene matches: 5.

Remarks on this clonotype: The junction shows a germline mismatch at one end, possibly a read error. V usage is TRBV7-2 and J usage is TRBJ1-1, with D perhaps TRBD1 (6 bases). In germline, CDR1 is SGHTA, CDR2 FQGNSA. The CDR3 contains 12 residues. CDR3 DNA sequence: TGTGCCAGCAGTCAGGGGAACACTGAAGTTTTCTTT. As protein: CASSQGNTEVFF.

This clonotype was recorded many times. V is TRBV12-3 or TRBV12-4 and J is TRBJ1-2, with 9 bases matching TRBD1. CDR3 length: 15 amino acids. V was pared by 4 bases and J by 8 bases, with 11 bases of the junction left unmatched. The CDR3 nucleotides are TGTGCCAGCAGTTCCACCGGGACAGGGAGGCCGGGCTACACCTTC. Encoded protein: CASSSTGTGRPGYTF.

CDR3 DNA: TGTGCCAGCAGTTTACTGGGTGCCCCCGGGGAGCTGTTTTTT. Its translation is CASSLLGAPGELFF. The chain is built from TRBV12-3 or TRBV12-4 and TRBJ2-2, with D hard to call. Trimming removed 2 bases from V and 6 bases from J, with 10 bases in between. The CDR3 spans 14 residues.

The sample holds many counts of this clonotype. The V gene is TRBV29-1, the J gene TRBJ2-2; 7 nucleotides line up with TRBD2. This CDR3 region has 15 residues. The junction had 13 bases not matched to a gene; V was cut back by 7 bases and J by 5 bases. Looked up from germline, CDR1 is SQVTM and CDR2 is ANQGSEA. CDR3 amino acids: CSARSTGEGTGELFF. CDR3 bases: TGCAGCGCCCGTTCGACGGGGGAGGGGACCGGGGAGCTGTTTTTT.

J is TRBJ1-5 and V is TRBV12-3 or TRBV12-4; no clear D. Between the trimmed V and J ends, which lost 0 bases and 0 bases, there was a span of 6 bases. This CDR3 has 15 residues. CDR3 in amino acids: CASSLASNSNQPQHF. The CDR3 coding sequence is TGTGCCAGCAGTTTAGCCAGCAATAGCAATCAGCCCCAGCATTTT.

The table lists this clonotype with many counts. CDR3 DNA: TGTGCCAGCAGCATAGGACCCCACTCTAAGACTGAAGCTTTCTTT. This codes for CASSIGPHSKTEAFF. The rearrangement uses TRBV7-9 and TRBJ1-1; D unclear. Germline lookup yields CDR1 SEHNR and CDR2 FQNEAQ (reference sequence). This CDR3 has 15 residues. V lost 5 bases to trimming and J lost 5 bases, with 18 bases between them.

This clonotype turned up a few times. The V call is TRBV7-6, the J call TRBJ1-1; no firm D call. The V and J ends lost 1 base and 3 bases respectively, with 12 bases between them. Germline CDR1 and CDR2: SGHVS and FNYEAQ. The length of the CDR3 is 15 residues. The CDR3 coding sequence is TGTGCCAGCAGCTTAGGGGGAGGAGTTTACACTGAAGCTTTCTTT. This gives the protein CASSLGGGVYTEAFF.

This clonotype was recorded many times. J is TRBJ1-1 and V is TRBV19; D remains ambiguous. Trimming pared 4 bases from V and 1 base from J, leaving 13 bases between. Germline lookup yields CDR1 LNHDA and CDR2 SQIVND (reference sequence). The CDR3 totals 15 residues. CDR3 sequence reads: CASSKDVDTNTEAFF. The CDR3 DNA reads as TGTGCCAGTAGTAAAGACGTGGATACGAACACTGAAGCTTTCTTT.

This clonotype showed up many times. The chain links TRBV7-2 to TRBJ2-3; weak D call: TRBD2 (6 bases). Trimming left V 1 base short and J 2 bases short, with 19 bases between. The germline V gene has CDR1 SGHTA and CDR2 FQGNSA. CDR3 length: 18 amino acids. The CDR3 spells CASSLGRTGLLNTDTQYF. CDR3 nucleotide sequence: TGTGCCAGCAGCTTAGGTCGTACGGGACTTTTGAACACAGATACGCAGTATTTT.

This clonotype was recorded at least ten times. The chain combines TRBV4-1 with TRBJ1-1, with D unclear. The CDR3 covers 13 residues. Germline CDR1 is MGHRA and CDR2 is YSYEKL. V lost 2 bases to trimming and J lost 5 bases, with 9 bases between them. In nucleotides, the CDR3 is TGCGCCAGCAGCCAAATTTTGGGAACTGAAGCTTTCTTT. Amino acid sequence: CASSQILGTEAFF.